This T cell receptor beta chain was sequenced for a study of cytomegalovirus exposure and HLA in healthy donors. General study findings and limits: Confirmation in vitro established that three CMV-associated chains were specific for CMV antigens. It emerged from a later analysis that several of the most significant clusters appeared to be linked to common viral pathogens.

It was with 60 Vbeta and 13 Jbeta primers that the PCR ran. Using immunoSEQ multiplex PCR, the repertoire was profiled, and TCRdb retains in-frame clones only, with some absent. Seen here are 90,000 to 120,000 clones, roughly 72% observed once, and the top ten hold 7% to 8%. Remarks on this clone: Its target is unknown.

This CDR3 contains 13 residues. Between the trimmed V and J ends, which lost 8 bases and 2 bases, there was a span of 13 bases. Germline values: CDR1 SNHLY, CDR2 FYNNEI. The clonotype was recovered from a man under 40 in good health and CMV-seronegative. Sequenced input: PBMCs. The rearrangement joins TRBV2 to TRBJ2-7, with a weak D call TRBD2 (5 bases). The CDR3 DNA sequence: TGTGCCAGCCAGGTCGGGATGACCTACGAGCAGTACTTC. Translation gives CASQVGMTYEQYF.